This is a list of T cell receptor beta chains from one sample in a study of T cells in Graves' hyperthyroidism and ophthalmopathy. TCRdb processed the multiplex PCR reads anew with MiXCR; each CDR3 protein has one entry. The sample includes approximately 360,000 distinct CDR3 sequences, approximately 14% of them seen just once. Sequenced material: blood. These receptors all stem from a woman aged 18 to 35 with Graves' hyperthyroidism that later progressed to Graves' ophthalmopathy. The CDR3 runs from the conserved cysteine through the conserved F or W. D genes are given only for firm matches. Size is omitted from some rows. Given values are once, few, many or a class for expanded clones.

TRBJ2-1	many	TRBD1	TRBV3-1	CASSQDPAGGSYNEQFF	TGTGCCAGCAGCCAAGATCCCGCAGGGGGCTCCTACAATGAGCAGTTCTTC
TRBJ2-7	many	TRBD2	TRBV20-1	CSAMGRAYEQYF	TGCAGTGCTATGGGGAGGGCGTACGAGCAGTACTTC
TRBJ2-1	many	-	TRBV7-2	CASRLLVGGNEQFF	TGTGCCAGCAGGCTTCTCGTAGGCGGCAATGAGCAGTTCTTC
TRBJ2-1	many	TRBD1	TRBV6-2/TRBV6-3	CASSYSRDRASYNEQFF	TGTGCCAGCAGTTACTCCCGGGACAGGGCCTCCTACAATGAGCAGTTCTTC
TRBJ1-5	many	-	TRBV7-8	CASSFLQGRDQPQHF	TGTGCCAGCAGCTTCTTACAGGGCCGGGATCAGCCCCAGCATTTT
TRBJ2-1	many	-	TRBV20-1	CSASRNYNEQFF	TGCAGTGCTTCTAGAAACTACAATGAGCAGTTCTTC
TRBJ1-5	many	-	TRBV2	CASSEYRVMPQHF	TGTGCCAGCAGTGAATACAGGGTGATGCCCCAGCATTTT
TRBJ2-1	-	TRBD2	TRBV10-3	CAISESGTSAPNEQSF	TGTGCCATCAGTGAGTCTGGGACTAGCGCACCCAATGAGCAGTCCTTC
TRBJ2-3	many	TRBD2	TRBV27	CASKGGSKADTQYF	TGTGCCAGCAAAGGCGGGAGTAAGGCAGATACGCAGTATTTT
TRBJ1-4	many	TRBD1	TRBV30	CAWKRTGGEKLFF	TGTGCCTGGAAAAGGACAGGGGGTGAAAAACTGTTTTTT
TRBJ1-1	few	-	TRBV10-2	CASSGETVAEAFF	TGCGCCAGCAGTGGAGAGACCGTAGCTGAAGCTTTCTTT
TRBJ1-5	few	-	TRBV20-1	CSARDSGGPVGQPQHF	TGCAGTGCTAGAGATTCGGGGGGGCCAGTCGGTCAGCCCCAGCATTTT
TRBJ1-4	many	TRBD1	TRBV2	CASSDRATNEKLFF	TGTGCCAGCAGCGACAGGGCCACTAATGAAAAACTGTTTTTT
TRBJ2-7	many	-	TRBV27	CASSLQGPLGEQYF	TGTGCCAGCAGTTTACAAGGGCCGTTAGGCGAGCAGTACTTC
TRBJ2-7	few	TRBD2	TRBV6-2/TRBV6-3	CASSYPPSGFQRFTEVYEQYF	TGTGCCAGCAGTTACCCTCCTAGCGGGTTCCAACGGTTTACGGAGGTGTACGAGCAGTACTTC
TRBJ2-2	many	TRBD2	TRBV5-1	CASSFSAQRENTGELFF	TGCGCCAGCAGCTTTTCAGCTCAGCGGGAGAACACCGGGGAGCTGTTTTTT
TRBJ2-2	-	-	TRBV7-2	CASSLDFNRAGELFF	TGTGCCAGCAGCTTAGATTTTAACAGGGCCGGGGAGCTGTTTTTT
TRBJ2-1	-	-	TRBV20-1	CSARYRDYLFF	TGCAGTGCTAGGTACCGGGATTATTTGTTCTTC